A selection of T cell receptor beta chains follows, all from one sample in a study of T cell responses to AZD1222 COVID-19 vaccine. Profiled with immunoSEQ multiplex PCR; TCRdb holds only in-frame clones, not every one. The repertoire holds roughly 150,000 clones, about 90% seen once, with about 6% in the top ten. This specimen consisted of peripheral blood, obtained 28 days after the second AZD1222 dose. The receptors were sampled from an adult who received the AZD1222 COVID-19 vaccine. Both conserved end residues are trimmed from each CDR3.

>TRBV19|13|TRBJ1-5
ASSIAGEDNQPQH
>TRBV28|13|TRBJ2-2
ASVTSGPSIGELF
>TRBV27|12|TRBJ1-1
ASSLRGNLAEAF
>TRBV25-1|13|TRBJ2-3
ASSMGQGRTDTQY
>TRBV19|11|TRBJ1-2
ASSIRGNHGYT
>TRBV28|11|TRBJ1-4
AAQRQNNEKLF
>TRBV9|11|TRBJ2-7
ASSVGPGYEQY
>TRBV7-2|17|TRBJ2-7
ASSLEASKTSGGSYEQY
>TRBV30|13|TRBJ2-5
AWWAEGRGQETQY
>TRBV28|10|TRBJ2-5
ASSLVGETQY
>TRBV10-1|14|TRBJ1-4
ASRGDRGKTNEKLF
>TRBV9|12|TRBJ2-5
ASSETSGQETQY
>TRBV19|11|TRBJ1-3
ASSMSGANTIY
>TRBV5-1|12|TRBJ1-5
ASSPGLSNQPQH
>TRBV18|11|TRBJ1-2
ASSGTETYGYT
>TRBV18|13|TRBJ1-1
ASSPGKGANTEAF
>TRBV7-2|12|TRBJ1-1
ASSLVPGNTEAF
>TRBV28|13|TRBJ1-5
ARKKGVLSNQPQH
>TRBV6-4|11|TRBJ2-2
ASSDRGTGELF
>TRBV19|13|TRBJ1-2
ASSVIRDRNYGYT
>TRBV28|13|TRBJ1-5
ASTSGQGPYQPQH
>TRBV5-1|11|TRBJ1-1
ASSWGVNTEAF
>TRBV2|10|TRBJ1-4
ASSETDEKLF
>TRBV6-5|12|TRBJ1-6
ASSYGQPNSPLH
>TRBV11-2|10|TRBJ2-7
ASSLGGFEQY
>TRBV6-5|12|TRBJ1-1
ASSYRHENIEAF
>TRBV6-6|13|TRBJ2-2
ASSYSSGNTGELF
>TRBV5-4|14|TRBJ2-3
ASSQQASGRSDTQY
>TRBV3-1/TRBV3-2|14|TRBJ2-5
ASSQGQLALKGTQY
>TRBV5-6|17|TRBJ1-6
ASSHMGRLSTGVDSPLH
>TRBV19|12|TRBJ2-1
ASRREFSYNEQF
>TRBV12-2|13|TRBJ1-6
ASRLVVRGTSPLH
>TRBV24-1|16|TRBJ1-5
ATSPTTYGDYSNQPQH
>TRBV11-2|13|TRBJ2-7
ASSGTSGRSYEQY
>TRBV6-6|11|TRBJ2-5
ASRPRERETQY
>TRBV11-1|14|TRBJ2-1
ASSLAAGVYLTEQF
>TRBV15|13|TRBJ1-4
ATTSRRGPNEKLF
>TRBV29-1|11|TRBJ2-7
SARQGGSGEQY
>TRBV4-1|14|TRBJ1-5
ASSQENSRGLQPQH
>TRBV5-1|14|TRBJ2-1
ASSLEGGSGVDEQF
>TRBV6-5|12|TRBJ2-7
ASSSGTGPYEQY
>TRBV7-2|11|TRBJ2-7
ASSLSDRYEQY